The 32 T cell receptor beta chains below were found in one sample sequenced in a study of radiation and T cells in renal cell carcinoma. Time point specified: blood 4 weeks post-SBRT, at nephrectomy. Treatment reported: 15 Gy SBRT to primary tumor, nephrectomy 4 weeks later. The table came from immunoSEQ multiplex PCR; TCRdb's copy has only in-frame clones and leaves some out. The data contain roughly 64,000 clones, about 83% of them seen just once; the ten biggest clones take up approximately 6.6%. The sample was blood, taken from a patient whose treatment included radiotherapy and nephrectomy. The receptors here all came from a man aged 55 to 70 with renal cell carcinoma.

The chain carries TRBV9 and TRBJ1-1; the D is unclear. This CDR3 contains 14 residues. Trimming left V 0 bases short and J 1 base short, with 7 bases between. The germline V gene encodes CDR1 SGDLS and CDR2 YYNGEE. Written as DNA, the CDR3 is TGTGCCAGCAGCGTAGGGCAGCCGAACACTGAAGCTTTCTTT. Protein product: CASSVGQPNTEAFF.

The chain recombines TRBV19 with TRBJ2-5; 9 bases are a match to TRBD1. The V gene's germline CDR1 is LNHDA and CDR2 SQIVND (reference sequence). After removal of 3 bases from V and 7 bases from J, the junction contained 9 bases not matched to a gene. The CDR3 consists of 15 residues. CDR3 amino acids: CASSMSTGGRGTQYF. As DNA, the CDR3 is TGTGCCAGTAGTATGTCGACAGGGGGAAGAGGGACCCAGTACTTC.

The chain is built from TRBV11-3 and TRBJ1-4; D call uncertain. The V end was cut by 1 base, the J end by 0 bases, with 6 bases between. Germline V gene data show CDR1 as SGHNT and CDR2 as YENEEA. There are 15 residues in the CDR3. CDR3: CASSLVTATNEKLFF. DNA for the CDR3: TGTGCCAGCAGCTTAGTTACAGCAACTAATGAAAAACTGTTTTTT.

This clone has a handful of counts. V and J are TRBV7-8 and TRBJ1-2; 8 positions match TRBD1. This CDR3 is 18 amino acids long. CDR1 is SGHVS, CDR2 FQNEAQ, per germline. V shed 1 base and J 0 bases; nucleotides not matched to a gene: 10. The CDR3 DNA follows: TGTGCCAGCAGCTTAGTGGGTGGGACAGGAGCCACTAACTATGGCTACACCTTC. It specifies CASSLVGGTGATNYGYTF.

Comments on this clone: At one boundary the junction diverges from the germline segment, which might be a read error. V is TRBV7-9 and J is TRBJ1-2; D is possibly TRBD1 (5 bases). This CDR3 has 12 amino acids. Germline V gives CDR1 SEHNR, CDR2 FQNEAQ (reference sequence). In nucleotides, the CDR3 is TGTGCCAGCAGCTTGGGCGGGGGGAATGAGGAATTC. Its protein product is CASSLGGGNEEF. Variable domain in full (rest from reference TRBV7-9 and TRBJ1-2): DTGVSQNPRHKITKRGQNVTFRCDPISEHNRLYWYRQTLGQGPEFLTYFQNEAQLEKSRLLSDRFSAERPKGSFSTLEIQRTEQGDSAMYLCASSLGGGNEEFGSGTRLTVV.

The J gene is TRBJ2-2, the V gene TRBV12-5; 10 positions agree with TRBD2. V lost 0 bases and J lost 6; bases outside the gene matches: 7. CDR1 and CDR2 (germline): LGHNT, FRNRAP. The CDR3 is 17 residues long. The CDR3 protein is CASGLVFSGRRPGELFF. The CDR3 bases are TGTGCTAGTGGTTTGGTATTTAGCGGGAGGCGTCCCGGGGAGCTGTTTTTT.

V is TRBV7-9 and J is TRBJ2-3; D not certain. This CDR3 is 14 amino acids long. The germline V gene encodes CDR1 SEHNR and CDR2 FQNEAQ (reference sequence). Trimming removed 3 bases from V and 2 bases from J, with 9 bases in between. This CDR3 reads CASSFGSATDTQYF. For the CDR3, the DNA is TGTGCCAGCAGCTTCGGGTCAGCCACAGATACGCAGTATTTT.

The V and J genes are TRBV19 and TRBJ1-1; D not resolved. V was cut by 5 bases and J by 5 bases, with 15 bases left in between. Germline-derived CDR1 and CDR2 are LNHDA and SQIVND (reference sequence). CDR3 length: 14 amino acids. The CDR3 DNA reads TGTGCCAGTAGTTGGTCGAAAGGAAGGACTGAAGCTTTCTTT. Its translation is CASSWSKGRTEAFF.

V is TRBV4-3 and J is TRBJ2-5; the D gene is possibly TRBD2 (5 bases). TRBJ2-7 explains the end of the DNA better; the J call may be wrong. This CDR3 has 17 amino acids. The germline gives CDR1 LGHNA, CDR2 YSLEER. The CDR3 DNA is TGCGCCAGCAGCCAAGATAAGCCGCTAACCGGGGTCTACGAGCAGTACTTC. This sequence encodes CASSQDKPLTGVYEQYF.

The CDR3 DNA is TGTGCCAGCAGCGAAGGGGCCGGTGGAAACACCATATATTTT. Its translation is CASSEGAGGNTIYF. The chain has TRBV9 and TRBJ1-3, with a possible D match to TRBD1 (5 bases). The germline gives CDR1 SGDLS, CDR2 YYNGEE. Trimming left V 3 bases short and J 3 bases short, with 10 bases between. The CDR3 covers 14 residues. Full variable domain (rest looked up from reference TRBV9 and TRBJ1-3): DSGVTQTPKHLITATGQRVTLRCSPRSGDLSVYWYQQSLDQGLQFLIQYYNGEERAKGNILERFSAQQFPDLHSELNLSSLELGDSALYFCASSEGAGGNTIYFGEGSWLTVV.

This clone was detected once. The J gene is TRBJ1-2, the V gene TRBV7-9; D possibly corresponds to TRBD1 (6 bases). Germline V gene data show CDR1 as SEHNR and CDR2 as FQNEAQ (reference sequence). The CDR3 is 16 amino acids. The V gene lost 10 bases and the J gene lost 8 bases, with 29 bases spanning the gap. The CDR3 here is CATLPRQGPLTNGYTF. The DNA for the CDR3 is TGTGCCACCCTACCCCGGCAGGGGCCTCTAACTAACGGCTACACCTTC.

The chain carries TRBV10-3 and TRBJ2-1, with 10 nucleotides matching TRBD2. After removal of 2 bases from V and 7 bases from J, the junction contained 5 bases not matched to a gene. The CDR3 covers 15 residues. The germline gives CDR1 ENHRY, CDR2 SYGVKD. DNA of the CDR3: TGTGCCATCAGTGAGATAACTAGCGGGGCTAATGAGCAGTTCTTC. This encodes CAISEITSGANEQFF.

Written as DNA, the CDR3 is TGCGCCAGCAGCCAACAACCGGGACAGGGGATCCCGAGCTCCTACAATGAGCAGTTCTTC. Translated, it gives CASSQQPGQGIPSSYNEQFF. The chain uses TRBV4-3 and TRBJ2-1; 10 nucleotides match TRBD1. V was clipped by 2 bases and J by 0 bases; unmatched bases: 13. Per germline, CDR1 LGHNA and CDR2 YSLEER. The length of the CDR3 is 20 residues.

V gene TRBV5-1 combines with J gene TRBJ2-3; maybe TRBD2 (6 bases). The CDR3 is 14 amino acids. V lost 4 bases to trimming and J lost 6 bases, with 15 bases between them. Looked up from germline, CDR1 is SGHRS and CDR2 is YFSETQ. CDR3 bases: TGCGCCAGCAGCCCGGGGAGGCCGGATGATACGCAGTATTTT. Its translation: CASSPGRPDDTQYF.

This chain joins TRBV11-2 and TRBJ1-1; D remains unclear. Germline V gene data show CDR1 as SGHAT and CDR2 as FQNNGV. The V gene lost 3 bases and the J gene lost 4 bases, with 6 bases spanning the gap. The CDR3 length is 12 residues. This CDR3 is CASSFLSTEAFF. CDR3 bases: TGTGCCAGCAGCTTTTTATCCACTGAAGCTTTCTTT.

The chain uses TRBV10-2 and TRBJ1-1; D is unclear. Trimming left V 7 bases short and J 1 base short, with 10 bases between. The CDR3 extends over 13 amino acids. Germline values: CDR1 WSHSY, CDR2 SAAADI. The CDR3 protein is CASTDRKNTEAFF. In DNA, the CDR3 is TGCGCCAGCACGGATAGAAAGAACACTGAAGCTTTCTTT.

This clone was observed a handful of times. The chain combines TRBV5-4 with TRBJ1-4, with 8 bases fitting TRBD1. The CDR3 loop spans 15 amino acids. Trimming removed 0 bases from V and 5 bases from J; junction bases left unmatched: 3. The germline gives CDR1 SGHNT, CDR2 YYREEE (reference sequence). Here the CDR3 reads CASSLAGQENEKLFF. DNA for the CDR3: TGTGCCAGCAGCTTGGCGGGACAGGAGAATGAAAAACTGTTTTTT.

This chain joins TRBV29-1 and TRBJ2-1, with D perhaps matching TRBD2 (5 bases). The V end lost 6 bases, the J end lost 2 bases, and 11 bases lay between the germline ends. The germline gives CDR1 SQVTM, CDR2 ANQGSEA. The length of the CDR3 is 13 residues. CDR3 in DNA: TGCAGCGTCCAGGACTCTACCTACAATGAGCAGTTCTTC. Protein: CSVQDSTYNEQFF.

This chain uses TRBV9 with TRBJ1-5; 9 bases match TRBD1. The CDR3 runs 17 residues. Unmatched junction bases numbered 7, after V lost 3 bases and J lost 0 bases. Germline values: CDR1 SGDLS, CDR2 YYNGEE. CDR3 sequence: CASSGTGDTSSNQPQHF. The CDR3 coding sequence is TGTGCCAGCAGCGGGACAGGGGACACTTCTAGCAATCAGCCCCAGCATTTT.

The chain links TRBV11-2 to TRBJ1-2; 11 nucleotides line up with TRBD1. V gave up 6 bases and J gave up 8 bases; unmatched junction bases: 11. The germline gives CDR1 SGHAT, CDR2 FQNNGV. The CDR3 consists of 15 residues. The CDR3 region has the DNA TGTGCCAGCAGTCGTTCTTGGACAGGGGGCAGAGGCTACACCTTC. Residues: CASSRSWTGGRGYTF.

The rearrangement joins TRBV19 to TRBJ1-1, with a tentative D call TRBD1 (5 bases). This CDR3 has 16 residues. V lost 1 base, J lost 0 bases, and 12 bases lay in between. Germline lookup yields CDR1 LNHDA and CDR2 SQIVND (reference sequence). The CDR3 nucleotides read TGTGCCAGTAGTATAGGAGGGCAGGGACTGAACACTGAAGCTTTCTTT. It translates to CASSIGGQGLNTEAFF.

This clone appeared once. The chain recombines TRBV5-8 with TRBJ1-2; 7 bases line up with TRBD1. V shed 4 bases, J shed 4 bases, and the junction held 7 bases outside the gene matches. The CDR3 consists of 14 residues. The germline V gene encodes CDR1 SGHTS and CDR2 YDEGEE. The DNA of the CDR3 is TGTGCCAGCAGCCATACAGGGGTCGGCTATGGCTACACCTTC. Translating gives CASSHTGVGYGYTF. The whole variable domain, remainder taken from reference TRBV5-8 and TRBJ1-2, is EAGVTQSPTHLIKTRGQQATLRCSPISGHTSVYWYQQALGLGLQFLLWYDEGEERNRGNFPPRFSGRQFPNYSSELNVNALELEDSALYLCASSHTGVGYGYTFGSGTRLTVV.

V is TRBV6-5 and J is TRBJ2-7, with D perhaps matching TRBD1 or TRBD2 (5 bases each). The CDR3 has 14 residues. The germline gives CDR1 MNHEY, CDR2 SVGAGI. Trimming left V 6 bases short and J 2 bases short, with 14 bases between. CDR3 sequence: CASREGNGAYEQYV. For the CDR3, the DNA is TGTGCCAGCAGAGAGGGGAACGGAGCCTACGAGCAGTACGTC.

This rearrangement joins TRBV18 to TRBJ2-7; D perhaps matches TRBD1 (6 bases). CDR1 and CDR2 (germline): KGHSH, LQKENI. Between the trimmed V and J ends, which lost 11 bases and 5 bases, there was a span of 13 bases. The CDR3 totals 11 residues. As DNA, the CDR3 is TGTGCCGCAGGGGATCGGGACGAGCAGTACTTC. This gives the protein CAAGDRDEQYF.

This clone was seen only a few times. This specimen includes other DNA sequences encoding the same CDR3. The V call is TRBV9, the J call TRBJ2-7; unclear D gene. This CDR3 is 14 amino acids long. From germline, CDR1 is SGDLS and CDR2 YYNGEE. V was clipped by 0 bases and J by 0 bases, with 7 bases between them. The CDR3 protein is CASSVEPSSYEQYF. DNA of the CDR3: TGTGCCAGCAGCGTAGAGCCGAGCTCCTACGAGCAGTACTTC.

This chain joins TRBV7-7 and TRBJ2-1; 8 bases align to TRBD2. The germline CDR1 and CDR2 sequences are SSHAT and FNYEAQ (reference sequence). The CDR3 is 17 amino acids. J gave up 7 bases and V 4 bases, and 15 bases lay outside the gene matches. CDR3 residues: CASSSTGGVAGINEQFF. The CDR3, as DNA: TGTGCCAGCAGCTCCACCGGAGGGGTAGCGGGAATAAATGAGCAGTTCTTC.

V usage is TRBV4-1 and J usage is TRBJ2-7; D assignment may be TRBD1 or TRBD2 (5 bases each). The CDR3 covers 15 residues. Germline V gene sequence: CDR1 MGHRA, CDR2 YSYEKL. Trimming took off 1 base at V and 2 bases at J, with 12 bases between the two ends. The CDR3 DNA reads TGCGCCAGCAGCCAAGGGGGCACGGGGACCTACGAGCAGTACGTC. Translated: CASSQGGTGTYEQYV.

The genes are TRBV5-1 and TRBJ2-1; TRBD2 matches 8 bases. V lost 1 base to trimming and J lost 3 bases; unmatched junction nucleotides: 12. The CDR3 is 18 amino acids. Germline CDR1 is SGHRS and CDR2 is YFSETQ. CDR3 bases: TGCGCCAGCAGCTTGAAGTTTTCATACAGCGGGGGCTACAATGAGCAGTTCTTC. This codes for CASSLKFSYSGGYNEQFF.

This chain uses TRBV18 with TRBJ1-2, with D possibly TRBD1 on 5 matching bases. The CDR3 consists of 15 residues. Germline V gives CDR1 KGHSH, CDR2 LQKENI. Trimming took off 0 bases at V and 0 bases at J, with 8 bases between the two ends. Here the CDR3 reads CASSPPQDTNYGYTF. The CDR3 bases are TGTGCCAGCTCACCACCACAGGATACTAACTATGGCTACACCTTC.

The rearrangement links TRBV11-2 to TRBJ1-6; 7 bases agree with TRBD1. CDR1 SGHAT and CDR2 FQNNGV come from the germline V gene. The CDR3 extends over 14 amino acids. After removal of 4 bases from V and 8 bases from J, the junction contained 5 bases not matched to a gene. CDR3 in amino acids: CASSYGQGDSPLHF. The CDR3 region has the DNA TGTGCCAGCAGCTATGGTCAGGGGGATTCACCCCTCCACTTT.

V is TRBV6-1 and J is TRBJ1-1; 7 bases match TRBD1. V trimming: 5 bases; J trimming: 1 base; junction bases outside the gene matches: 4. Germline loops: CDR1 MNHNS, CDR2 SASEGT. The CDR3 has 14 residues. The CDR3 DNA reads as TGTGCCAGCAGTACCGACAGGGAGAACACTGAAGCTTTCTTT. It is translated as CASSTDRENTEAFF.

This clone was found once. The chain has TRBV7-2 and TRBJ1-2; 8 nucleotides align to TRBD1. Germline CDR1 reads SGHTA; CDR2 reads FQGNSA. The V gene end was trimmed by 5 bases and the J gene end by 8 bases; junction bases not matched to a gene: 10. The CDR3 loop spans 14 amino acids. CDR3 nucleotide sequence: TGTGCCAGCAGCCTGGGCACAGGGGGTGAGGGCTACACCTTC. Protein sequence: CASSLGTGGEGYTF.